This T cell receptor beta chain was identified during a study of blood T cell repertoires in COVID-19. Study information: Samples came from the United States, Italy and Spain, spanning acute and convalescent COVID-19. In each case, the material was cDNA or gDNA derived from T cells, B-cell-depleted T cells, or PBMCs.

The V and J ends lost 2 bases and 7 bases respectively, with 12 bases between them. Germline CDR1 SGHKS, CDR2 YYEKEE (reference sequence). This CDR3 spans 14 amino acids. Original handling: The authors estimated nucleated cell counts from reference gene primer amplification. Clones were read by immunoSEQ multiplex PCR, and TCRdb kept only the in-frame ones, dropping some. That table furnishes V, J and clone size, whereas the DNA furnished D and trimming. The repertoire holds about 99,000 clones, roughly nine tenths seen once, with roughly 3.6% in the top ten. This receptor was identified in a woman aged 60-75 years with acute or convalescent COVID-19. J is TRBJ1-4 and V is TRBV5-5; no firm D call. Sequencing was performed on peripheral blood. The CDR3 DNA follows: TGTGCCAGCAGCTTCGGGGTAAACAGTGAAAAACTGTTTTTT. It translates to CASSFGVNSEKLFF. Based on the CDR3 plus reference TRBV5-5 and TRBJ1-4, the full variable domain is DAGVTQSPTHLIKTRGQQVTLRCSPISGHKSVSWYQQVLGQGPQFIFQYYEKEERGRGNFPDRFSARQFPNYSSELNVNALLLGDSALYLCASSFGVNSEKLFFGSGTQLSVL.